The 8 T cell receptor beta chains below come from one sample, sequenced in a study of blood T cell repertoires in COVID-19. Libraries were prepared by immunoSEQ multiplex PCR; TCRdb keeps only in-frame clonotypes and omits some of them. In the table there are about 180,000 clones, approximately 84% of which are singletons. Sequenced: PBMCs or T cells enriched from blood (not recorded which). Every receptor here comes from a woman aged 40 to 50 with acute COVID-19.

V is TRBV7-2 and J is TRBJ1-6; 7 bases line up with TRBD1. The CDR3 length is 14 residues. From germline, CDR1 is SGHTA and CDR2 FQGNSA. Trimming removed 1 base from V and 7 bases from J; junction bases left unmatched: 1. The CDR3 spells CASSLDRGNSPLHF. CDR3 nucleotides: TGTGCCAGCAGCTTAGACAGGGGAAATTCACCCCTCCACTTT.

This clone was detected once. The chain uses TRBV30 and TRBJ1-2; 9 nucleotides line up with TRBD1. Per germline, CDR1 GTSNPN and CDR2 SVGIG (reference sequence). The CDR3 contains 14 residues. The V gene end was trimmed by 2 bases and the J gene end by 0 bases; junction bases not matched to a gene: 1. Written as DNA, the CDR3 is TGTGCCTGGAGTTGGACAGGGGCTAACTATGGCTACACCTTC. Translating gives CAWSWTGANYGYTF.

V usage is TRBV2 and J usage is TRBJ2-2; 7 nucleotides line up with TRBD1. The germline CDR1 and CDR2 sequences are SNHLY and FYNNEI. J was trimmed by 0 bases and V by 5 bases; bases with no gene match: 6. The CDR3 totals 16 residues. This chain's CDR3 is CASSLAGTANTGELFF. CDR3 DNA sequence: TGTGCCAGCAGTCTTGCCGGGACAGCGAACACCGGGGAGCTGTTTTTT.

The V gene is TRBV7-9, the J gene TRBJ2-2, with 8 bases fitting TRBD2. Per the germline V gene, CDR1 is SEHNR and CDR2 is FQNEAQ (reference sequence). V dropped 2 bases and J dropped 8; count of bases not matched to a gene: 10. The CDR3 extends over 16 amino acids. CDR3 sequence (DNA): TGTGCCAGCAGCTTATCCGGGACTAGGAGGGAAGGGGAGCTGTTTTTT. Translated, it gives CASSLSGTRREGELFF.

The chain combines TRBV30 with TRBJ1-5, with D possibly matching TRBD1 (6 bases). Per germline, CDR1 GTSNPN and CDR2 SVGIG (reference sequence). Trimming left V 1 base short and J 7 bases short, with 11 bases between. CDR3 length: 13 residues. CDR3 protein: CAWSGQGKQPQHF. The CDR3 nucleotides read TGTGCCTGGAGTGGGCAGGGGAAACAGCCCCAGCATTTT.

The chain employs TRBV19 and TRBJ2-2, with 8 positions matching TRBD2. Losses at the gene ends were 0 bases for V and 7 bases for J; bases not matched to a gene: 7. The CDR3 is 16 amino acids. Per the germline V gene, CDR1 is LNHDA and CDR2 is SQIVND (reference sequence). The CDR3, as DNA: TGTGCCAGTAGTATAGATAGCGGGATTCGCGTCGGGGAGCTGTTTTTT. Its protein product is CASSIDSGIRVGELFF.

In DNA, the CDR3 is TGTGCCAGCAGTGAACAGGGGTTTGGCAATCAGCCCCAGCATTTT. Its protein is CASSEQGFGNQPQHF. The chain has TRBV6-1 and TRBJ1-5, with a weak D call TRBD1 (6 bases). V lost 2 bases and J lost 2, with 10 bases in between. This CDR3 spans 15 amino acids. CDR1 and CDR2 (germline): MNHNS, SASEGT.

This clone was recorded only once. The gene calls are TRBV6-2 or TRBV6-3 and TRBJ1-1, with D perhaps TRBD1 (5 bases). The V and J ends lost 7 bases and 9 bases respectively, with 15 bases between them. This CDR3 comprises 12 residues. CDR1 is MNHEY and CDR2 is SVGEGT in the germline V gene. The CDR3: CASTPGPGKAFF. DNA of the CDR3: TGTGCCAGCACCCCCGGCCCAGGGAAAGCTTTCTTT.